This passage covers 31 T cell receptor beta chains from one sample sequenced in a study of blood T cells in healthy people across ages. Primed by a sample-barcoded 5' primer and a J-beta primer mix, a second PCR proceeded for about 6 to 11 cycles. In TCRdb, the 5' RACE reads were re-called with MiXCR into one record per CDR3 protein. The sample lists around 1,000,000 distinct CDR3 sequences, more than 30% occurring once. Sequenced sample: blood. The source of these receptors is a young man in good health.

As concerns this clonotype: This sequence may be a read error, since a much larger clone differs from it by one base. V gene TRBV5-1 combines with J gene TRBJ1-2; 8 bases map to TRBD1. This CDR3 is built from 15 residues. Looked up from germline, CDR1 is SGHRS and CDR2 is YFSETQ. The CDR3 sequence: CAGSSRTGNYYGYTF. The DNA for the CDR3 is TGCGCCGGCAGCTCCCGGACAGGGAATTACTATGGCTACACCTTC.

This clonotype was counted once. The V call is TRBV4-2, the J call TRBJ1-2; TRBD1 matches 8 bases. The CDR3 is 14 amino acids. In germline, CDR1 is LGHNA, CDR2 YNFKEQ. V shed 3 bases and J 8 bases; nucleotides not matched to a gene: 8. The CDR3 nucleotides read TGTGCCAGCAGCCACTTCGGACAGGGCGGCGGCTACACCTTC. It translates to CASSHFGQGGGYTF.

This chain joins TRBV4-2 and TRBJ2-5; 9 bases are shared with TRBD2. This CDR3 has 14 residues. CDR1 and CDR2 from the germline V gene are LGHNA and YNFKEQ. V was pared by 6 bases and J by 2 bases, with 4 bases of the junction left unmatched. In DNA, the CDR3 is TGTGCCAGCAGGGCGGGGGGGACACAAGAGACCCAGTACTTC. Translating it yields CASRAGGTQETQYF.

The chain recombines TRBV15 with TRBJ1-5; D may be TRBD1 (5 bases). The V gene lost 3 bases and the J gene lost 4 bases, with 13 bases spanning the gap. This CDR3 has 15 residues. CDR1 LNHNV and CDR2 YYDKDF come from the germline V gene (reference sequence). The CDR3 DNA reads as TGTGCCACCAGCAGCAGACGGGGGGGAAATCAGCCCCAGCATTTT. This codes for CATSSRRGGNQPQHF.

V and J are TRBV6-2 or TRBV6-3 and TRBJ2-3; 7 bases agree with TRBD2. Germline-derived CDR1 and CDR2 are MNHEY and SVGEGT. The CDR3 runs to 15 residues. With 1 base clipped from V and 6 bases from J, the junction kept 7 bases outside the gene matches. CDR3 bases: TGTGCCAGCAGTTACTGGCCTAGCGGATTGGATACGCAGTATTTT. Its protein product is CASSYWPSGLDTQYF.

The CDR3 nucleotides read TGTGCCAGCAGCTTGGACCCCACTATTTCGAGAGTGAACACTGAAGCTTTCTTT. Its protein product is CASSLDPTISRVNTEAFF. The rearrangement joins TRBV5-5 to TRBJ1-1; D is ambiguous. There are 18 residues in the CDR3. V lost 0 bases and J 0 bases, leaving 18 bases between the germline ends. Germline CDR1 SGHKS, CDR2 YYEKEE (reference sequence).

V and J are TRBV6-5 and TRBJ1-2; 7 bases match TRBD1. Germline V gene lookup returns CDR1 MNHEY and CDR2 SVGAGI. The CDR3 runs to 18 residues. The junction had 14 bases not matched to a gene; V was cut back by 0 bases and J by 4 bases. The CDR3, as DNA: TGTGCCAGCAGTTACTCGGGACAGAGTAGCAGGGGCGGCTATGGCTACACCTTC. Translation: CASSYSGQSSRGGYGYTF.

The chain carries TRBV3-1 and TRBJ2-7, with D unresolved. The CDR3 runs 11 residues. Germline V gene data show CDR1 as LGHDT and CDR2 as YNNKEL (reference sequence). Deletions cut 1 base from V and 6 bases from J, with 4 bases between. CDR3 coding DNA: TGTGCCAGCAGCCAAGCCCGCGAGCAGTACTTC. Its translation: CASSQAREQYF.

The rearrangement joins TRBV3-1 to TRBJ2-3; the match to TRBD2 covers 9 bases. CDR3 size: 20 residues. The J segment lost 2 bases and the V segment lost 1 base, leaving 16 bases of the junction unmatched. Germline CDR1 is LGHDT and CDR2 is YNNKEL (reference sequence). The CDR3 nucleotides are TGTGCCAGCAGCCAAGGCTCTAGCGGGGTCAGCGCGACCTTCACAGATACGCAGTATTTT. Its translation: CASSQGSSGVSATFTDTQYF.

The CDR3 loop is CASSSDFAFSEAFF. DNA for the CDR3: TGTGCCAGCAGTTCAGATTTTGCCTTCTCTGAAGCTTTCTTT. The chain recombines TRBV25-1 with TRBJ1-1; D is undetermined. The ends were cut back, 5 bases at V and 6 bases at J, with 16 bases in the middle. The CDR3 extends over 14 amino acids. Germline CDR1 MGHDK, CDR2 SYGVNS.

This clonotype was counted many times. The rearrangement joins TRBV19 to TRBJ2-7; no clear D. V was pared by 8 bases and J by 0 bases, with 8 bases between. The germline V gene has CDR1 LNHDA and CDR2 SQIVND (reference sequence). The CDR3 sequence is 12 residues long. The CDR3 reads CASSESSYEQYF. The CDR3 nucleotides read TGTGCCAGTTCAGAGAGCTCCTACGAGCAGTACTTC. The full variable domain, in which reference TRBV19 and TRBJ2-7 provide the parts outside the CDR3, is DGGITQSPKYLFRKEGQNVTLSCEQNLNHDAMYWYRQDPGQGLRLIYYSQIVNDFQKGDIAEGYSVSREKKESFPLTVTSAQKNPTAFYLCASSESSYEQYFGPGTRLTVT.

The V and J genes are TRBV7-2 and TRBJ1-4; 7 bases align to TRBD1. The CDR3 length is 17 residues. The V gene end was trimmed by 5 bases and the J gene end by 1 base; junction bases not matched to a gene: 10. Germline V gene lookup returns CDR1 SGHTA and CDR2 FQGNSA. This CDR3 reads CASSRRGGAGTNEKLFF. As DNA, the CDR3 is TGTGCCAGCAGCCGTAGAGGGGGCGCGGGAACTAATGAAAAACTGTTTTTT.

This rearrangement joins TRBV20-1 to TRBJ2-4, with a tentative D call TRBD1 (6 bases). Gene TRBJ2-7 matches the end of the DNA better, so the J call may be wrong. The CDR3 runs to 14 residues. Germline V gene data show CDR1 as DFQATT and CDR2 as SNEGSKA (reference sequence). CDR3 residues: CSAKRQADSYEQYF. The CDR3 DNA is TGCAGTGCTAAAAGACAGGCGGACTCCTACGAGCAGTACTTC.

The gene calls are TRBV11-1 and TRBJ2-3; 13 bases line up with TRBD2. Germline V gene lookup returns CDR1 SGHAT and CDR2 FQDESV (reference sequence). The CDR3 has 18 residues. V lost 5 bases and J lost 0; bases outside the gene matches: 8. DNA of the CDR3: TGTGCCAGCAGCCCCGGACTAGCGGGGGCCTTTAGCACAGATACGCAGTATTTT. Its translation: CASSPGLAGAFSTDTQYF.

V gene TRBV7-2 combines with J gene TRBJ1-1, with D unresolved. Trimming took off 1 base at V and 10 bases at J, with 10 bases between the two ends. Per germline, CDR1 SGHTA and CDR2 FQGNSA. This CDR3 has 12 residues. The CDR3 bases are TGTGCCAGCAGCTTAGATGCGAGCCGAGCTTTCTTT. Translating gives CASSLDASRAFF.

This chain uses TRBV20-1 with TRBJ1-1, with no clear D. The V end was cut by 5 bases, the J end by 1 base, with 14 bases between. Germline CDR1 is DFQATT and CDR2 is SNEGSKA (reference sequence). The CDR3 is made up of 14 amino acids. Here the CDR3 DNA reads TGCAGTGCTTTGCGGCGGGCAGGGAACACTGAAGCTTTCTTT. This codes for CSALRRAGNTEAFF.

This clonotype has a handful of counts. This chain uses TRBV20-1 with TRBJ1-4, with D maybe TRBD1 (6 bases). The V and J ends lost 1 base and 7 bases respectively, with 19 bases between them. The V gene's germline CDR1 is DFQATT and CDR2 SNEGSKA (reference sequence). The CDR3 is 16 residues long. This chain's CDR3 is CSARVGTLSAGEKLFF. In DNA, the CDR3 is TGCAGTGCTAGAGTAGGGACACTCTCGGCGGGTGAAAAACTGTTTTTT.

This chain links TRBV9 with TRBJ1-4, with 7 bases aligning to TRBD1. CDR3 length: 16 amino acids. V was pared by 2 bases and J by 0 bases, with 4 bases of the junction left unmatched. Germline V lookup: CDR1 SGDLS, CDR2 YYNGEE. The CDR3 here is CASSVTGYATNEKLFF. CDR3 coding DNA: TGTGCCAGCAGCGTGACAGGGTACGCAACTAATGAAAAACTGTTTTTT.

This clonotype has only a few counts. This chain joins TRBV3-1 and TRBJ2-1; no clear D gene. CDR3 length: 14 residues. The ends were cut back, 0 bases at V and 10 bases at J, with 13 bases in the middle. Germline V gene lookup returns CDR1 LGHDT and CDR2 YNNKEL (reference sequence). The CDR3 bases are TGTGCCAGCAGCCAAGATCTCGGCTACACCGAGCAGTTCTTC. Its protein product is CASSQDLGYTEQFF.

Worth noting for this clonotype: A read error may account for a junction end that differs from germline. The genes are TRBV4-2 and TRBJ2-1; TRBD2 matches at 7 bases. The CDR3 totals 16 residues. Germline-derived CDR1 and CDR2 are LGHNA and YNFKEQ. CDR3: CASSQDLSGANNERFF. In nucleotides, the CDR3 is TGTGCCAGCAGCCAAGATCTCAGCGGGGCTAACAATGAGCGGTTCTTC.

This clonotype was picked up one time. The DNA of the CDR3 is TGTGCCAGCGATTGGCAGGGAAACACTGAAGCTTTCTTT. This sequence encodes CASDWQGNTEAFF. The chain uses TRBV5-6 and TRBJ1-1, with D possibly being TRBD1 (5 bases). V was pared by 7 bases and J by 2 bases, with 12 bases between. The CDR3 runs 13 residues. Looked up from germline, CDR1 is SGHDT and CDR2 is YYEEEE.

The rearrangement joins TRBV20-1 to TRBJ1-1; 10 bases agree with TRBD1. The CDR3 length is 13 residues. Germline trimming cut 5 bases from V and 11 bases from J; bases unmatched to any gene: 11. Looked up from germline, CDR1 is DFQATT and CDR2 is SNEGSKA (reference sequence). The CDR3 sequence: CSAPRGTGESAFF. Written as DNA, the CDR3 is TGCAGTGCTCCCCGCGGGACAGGGGAGTCGGCTTTCTTT.

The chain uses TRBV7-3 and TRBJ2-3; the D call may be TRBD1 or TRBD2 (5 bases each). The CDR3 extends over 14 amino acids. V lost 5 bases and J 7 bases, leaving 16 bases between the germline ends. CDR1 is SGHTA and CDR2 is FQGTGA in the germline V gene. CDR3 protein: CASSPSGTLNTQYF. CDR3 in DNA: TGTGCCAGCAGCCCGTCCGGGACCCTAAATACGCAGTATTTT. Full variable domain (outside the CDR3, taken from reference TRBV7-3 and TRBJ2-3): GAGVSQTPSNKVTEKGKYVELRCDPISGHTALYWYRQSLGQGPEFLIYFQGTGAADDSGLPNDRFFAVRPEGSVSTLKIQRTERGDSAVYLCASSPSGTLNTQYFGPGTRLTVL.

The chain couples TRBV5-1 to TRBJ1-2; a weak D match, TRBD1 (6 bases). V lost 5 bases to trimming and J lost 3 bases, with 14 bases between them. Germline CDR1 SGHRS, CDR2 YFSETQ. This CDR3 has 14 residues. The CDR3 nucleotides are TGCGCCAGCAGGTCGGGGACAATCGACTATGGCTACACCTTC. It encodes CASRSGTIDYGYTF.

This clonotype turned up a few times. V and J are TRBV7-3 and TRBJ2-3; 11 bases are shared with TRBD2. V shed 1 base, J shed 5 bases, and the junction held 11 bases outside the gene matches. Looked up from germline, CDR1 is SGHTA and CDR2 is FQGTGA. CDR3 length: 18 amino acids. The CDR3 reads CASSLIGASGGLVDTQYF. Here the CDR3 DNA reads TGTGCCAGCAGCTTAATTGGGGCTAGCGGGGGGCTGGTAGATACGCAGTATTTT.

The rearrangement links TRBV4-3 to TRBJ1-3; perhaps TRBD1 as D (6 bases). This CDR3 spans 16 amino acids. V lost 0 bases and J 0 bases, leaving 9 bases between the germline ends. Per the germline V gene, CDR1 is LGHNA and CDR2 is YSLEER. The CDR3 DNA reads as TGCGCCAGCAGCCAAGACAGGGGTATCTCTGGAAACACCATATATTTT. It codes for CASSQDRGISGNTIYF.

CDR3 amino acids: CSVSVSGANVLTF. In DNA, the CDR3 is TGCAGTGTTAGTGTCTCTGGGGCCAACGTCCTGACTTTC. This rearrangement joins TRBV20-1 to TRBJ2-6; no reliable D call. CDR3 length equals 13 residues. In germline, CDR1 is DFQATT, CDR2 SNEGSKA (reference sequence). V dropped 7 bases and J dropped 0 bases, with 7 bases sitting between them.

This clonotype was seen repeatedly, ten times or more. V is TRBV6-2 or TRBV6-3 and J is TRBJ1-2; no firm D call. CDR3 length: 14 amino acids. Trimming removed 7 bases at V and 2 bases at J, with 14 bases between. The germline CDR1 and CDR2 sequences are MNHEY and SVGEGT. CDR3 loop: CASTRRGVNYGYTF. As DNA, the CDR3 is TGTGCCAGCACACGACGCGGGGTGAACTATGGCTACACCTTC.

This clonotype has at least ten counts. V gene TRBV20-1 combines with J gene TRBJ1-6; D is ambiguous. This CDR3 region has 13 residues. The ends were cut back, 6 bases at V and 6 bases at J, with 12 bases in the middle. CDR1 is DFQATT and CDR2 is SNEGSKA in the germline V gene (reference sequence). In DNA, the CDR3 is TGCAGTGCCGCCATAAACCGTAATTCACCCCTCCACTTT. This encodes CSAAINRNSPLHF.

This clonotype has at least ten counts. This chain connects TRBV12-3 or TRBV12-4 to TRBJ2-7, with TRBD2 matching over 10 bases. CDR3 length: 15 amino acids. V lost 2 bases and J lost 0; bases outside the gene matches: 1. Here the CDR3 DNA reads TGTGCCAGCAGTTTAAGCGGGGGGGCCTCCTACGAGCAGTACTTC. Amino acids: CASSLSGGASYEQYF.

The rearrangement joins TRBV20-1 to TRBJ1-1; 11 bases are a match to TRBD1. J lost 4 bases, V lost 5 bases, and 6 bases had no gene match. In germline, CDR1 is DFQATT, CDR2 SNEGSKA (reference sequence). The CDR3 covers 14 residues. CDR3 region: CSARPGQGGTEAFF. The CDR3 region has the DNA TGCAGTGCTCGCCCGGGACAGGGGGGCACTGAAGCTTTCTTT.